This entry is about one T cell receptor (beta chain). The sample comes from a study of blood T cell repertoires in COVID-19. Overall study: Samples representing acute and convalescent COVID-19 were sourced from the United States, Italy and Spain. Sample material is recorded as cDNA or gDNA derived from T cells, B-cell-depleted T cells, or PBMCs.

Methods used by the authors: How many nucleated cells were present was estimated from reference gene primer amplification. Assay used: immunoSEQ multiplex PCR; TCRdb lists only in-frame clones, some missing. V and J calls and clone size follow that table, whereas D and trimming were derived from the DNA. Of around 400,000 clones listed, about 87% were seen once; the top ten hold about 2.3%. Enrolment of Seattle patients took place during active infection, and they were followed longitudinally. Germline assignment: CDR1 SGHTA and CDR2 FQGTGA. Trimming stripped 2 bases from V and 5 bases from J, with 15 bases between. The CDR3 extends over 16 amino acids.

Sample: peripheral blood. The rearrangement joins TRBV7-3 to TRBJ2-2; D possibly corresponds to TRBD1 (6 bases). The source of this sequence is a woman aged 60-70 years with COVID-19, enrolled during active disease. The CDR3 is CASSLGSAGETGELFF. The DNA of the CDR3 is TGTGCCAGCAGCTTAGGTTCGGCAGGGGAGACCGGGGAGCTGTTTTTT.